The source of this T cell receptor (beta chain) is a study of patients and donors after allogeneic stem cell transplantation. The table lists this clonotype with a few counts. MiXCR was run by TCRdb on the RT-PCR reads, yielding one entry per CDR3 protein. The data contain roughly 940,000 distinct CDR3 sequences, more than 15% of them seen just once; the ten biggest clones take up 5% to 6.5%. V lost 6 bases, J lost 5 bases, and 10 bases lay in between. There are 12 residues in the CDR3. The chain is built from TRBV12-3 or TRBV12-4 and TRBJ1-2; a weak D match, TRBD1 (5 bases). The receptor's source is a human donor who was either an allogeneic HSCT recipient or a stem cell or donor lymphocyte infusion donor (not recorded which). It is not recorded whose cells these are; they may come from a transplant donor. Sequences were obtained from blood, either unsorted or a sorted T cell fraction (not recorded which). CDR3 bases: TGTGCCAGCAGACAGGTGGGATATGGCTACACCTTC. Translation: CASRQVGYGYTF.